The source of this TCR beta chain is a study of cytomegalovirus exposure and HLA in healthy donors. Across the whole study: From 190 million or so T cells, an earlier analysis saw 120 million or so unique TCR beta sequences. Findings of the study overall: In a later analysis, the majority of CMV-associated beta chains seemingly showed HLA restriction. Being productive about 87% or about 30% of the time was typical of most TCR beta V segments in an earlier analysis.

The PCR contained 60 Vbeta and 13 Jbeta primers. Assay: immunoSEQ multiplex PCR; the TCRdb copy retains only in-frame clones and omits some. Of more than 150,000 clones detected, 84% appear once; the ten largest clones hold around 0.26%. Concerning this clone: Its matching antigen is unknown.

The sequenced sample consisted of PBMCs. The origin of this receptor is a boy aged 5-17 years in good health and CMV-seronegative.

CDR3 loop: CASSKAQGAITGELFF. The CDR3 DNA reads TGTGCCAGCAGTAAAGCACAGGGGGCGATCACCGGGGAGCTGTTTTTT. The chain is built from TRBV6-4 and TRBJ2-2, with 9 bases matching TRBD1. This CDR3 comprises 16 residues. V lost 5 bases and J lost 4; bases outside the gene matches: 8. Germline V gene lookup returns CDR1 MRHNA and CDR2 SNTAGT.